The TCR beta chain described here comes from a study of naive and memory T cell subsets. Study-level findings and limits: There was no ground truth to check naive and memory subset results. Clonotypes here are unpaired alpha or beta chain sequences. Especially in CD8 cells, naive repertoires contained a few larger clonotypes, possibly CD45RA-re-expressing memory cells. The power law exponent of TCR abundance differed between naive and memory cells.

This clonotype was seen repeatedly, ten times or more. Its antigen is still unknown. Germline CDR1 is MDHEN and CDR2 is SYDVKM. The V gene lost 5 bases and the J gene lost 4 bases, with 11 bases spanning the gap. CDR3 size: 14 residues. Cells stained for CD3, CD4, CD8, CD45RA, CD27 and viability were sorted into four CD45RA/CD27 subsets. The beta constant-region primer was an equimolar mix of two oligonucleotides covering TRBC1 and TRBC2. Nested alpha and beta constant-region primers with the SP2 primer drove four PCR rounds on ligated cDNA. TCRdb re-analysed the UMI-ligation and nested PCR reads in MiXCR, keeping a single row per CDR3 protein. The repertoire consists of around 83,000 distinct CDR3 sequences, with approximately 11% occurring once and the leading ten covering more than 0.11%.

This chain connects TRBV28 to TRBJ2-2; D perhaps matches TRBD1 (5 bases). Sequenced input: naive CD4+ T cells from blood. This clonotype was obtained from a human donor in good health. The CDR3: CASSPPQATGELFF. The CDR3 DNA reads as TGTGCCAGCAGTCCCCCACAGGCCACCGGGGAGCTGTTTTTT.